Each of the 9 T cell receptor beta chains below was sequenced from the same sample in a study of CD8 T cells in ankylosing spondylitis. Study-wide points: Ankylosing spondylitis blood seemed to carry a telltale TCR beta motif made of several highly homologous variants.

TCRdb re-called the 5' RACE reads through MiXCR, storing one row per CDR3 protein. Of more than 300,000 distinct CDR3 sequences listed, 6.5% to 10% were seen once; the top ten hold about 14%. Their antigen targets remain unknown. The specimen sequenced was blood, either unsorted or a sorted T cell fraction (not recorded which). The receptors originated from a male donor with ankylosing spondylitis.

This clonotype was seen more than once but under ten times. The chain employs TRBV28 and TRBJ2-7, with no clear D. Trimming left V 3 bases short and J 6 bases short, with 9 bases between. The CDR3 has 12 residues. Per germline, CDR1 MDHEN and CDR2 SYDVKM. The CDR3 sequence is CASSFQVSEQYF. In nucleotides, the CDR3 is TGTGCCAGCAGTTTCCAAGTCTCCGAGCAGTACTTC.

A few counts support this clonotype. The chain links TRBV13 to TRBJ2-5; possibly TRBD2 for D (7 bases). Per germline, CDR1 PRHDT and CDR2 FYEKMQ (reference sequence). V lost 7 bases to trimming and J lost 4 bases, with 22 bases between them. CDR3 length: 16 amino acids. The CDR3 region is CASTLRGAGVVETQYF. CDR3 nucleotide sequence: TGTGCCAGCACCCTCAGGGGCGCGGGAGTGGTAGAGACCCAGTACTTC.

This clonotype was seen repeatedly, ten times or more. The rearrangement links TRBV5-1 to TRBJ1-2; 8 bases align to TRBD1. Trimming cost V 4 bases and J 2 bases; bases outside gene matches: 4. This CDR3 contains 14 residues. In germline, CDR1 is SGHRS, CDR2 YFSETQ. The CDR3 nucleotides are TGCGCCAGCAGCCCGCGGGACAGGAACTATGGCTACACCTTC. Residues: CASSPRDRNYGYTF. Together with reference TRBV5-1 and TRBJ1-2, the CDR3 gives the full variable domain: KAGVTQTPRYLIKTRGQQVTLSCSPISGHRSVSWYQQTPGQGLQFLFEYFSETQRNKGNFPGRFSGRQFSNSRSEMNVSTLELGDSALYLCASSPRDRNYGYTFGSGTRLTVV.

This clonotype was counted between two and nine times. The chain links TRBV27 to TRBJ2-1; 7 bases match TRBD2. Germline V gives CDR1 MNHEY, CDR2 SMNVEV (reference sequence). The CDR3 contains 14 residues. V shed 5 bases, J shed 3 bases, and the junction held 4 bases outside the gene matches. CDR3 sequence: CASSPPSGYNEQFF. In nucleotides, the CDR3 is TGTGCCAGCAGTCCACCTAGCGGCTACAATGAGCAGTTCTTC.

This clonotype has a handful of counts. The V gene is TRBV15, the J gene TRBJ2-1; D is unresolved. Trimming stripped 1 base from V and 7 bases from J, with 5 bases between. From germline, CDR1 is LNHNV and CDR2 YYDKDF (reference sequence). The CDR3 spans 12 residues. CDR3 DNA: TGTGCCACCAGCAGAGCAGTTAATGAGCAGTTCTTC. Amino acids: CATSRAVNEQFF.

J is TRBJ2-1 and V is TRBV3-1, with 13 bases lining up with TRBD2. Germline CDR1 and CDR2: LGHDT and YNNKEL (reference sequence). CDR3 length: 14 residues. The trim removed 2 bases at V and 10 bases at J, leaving 2 bases unmatched. CDR3 nucleotides: TGTGCCAGCAGCCAAAAGGGACTAGCGGGAGAGCAGTTCTTC. This translates into CASSQKGLAGEQFF.

The chain employs TRBV15 and TRBJ1-5; a weak D match, TRBD1 (5 bases). CDR1 is LNHNV and CDR2 is YYDKDF in the germline V gene (reference sequence). The ends were cut back, 0 bases at V and 0 bases at J, with 15 bases in the middle. This CDR3 spans 18 amino acids. The CDR3 reads CATSRDGGAPISNQPQHF. The DNA of the CDR3 is TGTGCCACCAGCAGAGACGGAGGGGCTCCAATTAGCAATCAGCCCCAGCATTTT.

V gene TRBV9 combines with J gene TRBJ1-6, with D unresolved. V gave up 0 bases and J gave up 6 bases, with 7 bases separating them. The CDR3 is made up of 14 amino acids. Germline values: CDR1 SGDLS, CDR2 YYNGEE. The CDR3, as DNA: TGTGCCAGCAGCGTAGACGGCCCTAATTCACCCCTCCACTTT. It codes for CASSVDGPNSPLHF.

This clonotype was observed a few times. In DNA form, the CDR3 reads TGTGCCAGCAGCTTTTCGGGAGGGCCGTACAACGAGCAGTACTTC. It translates to CASSFSGGPYNEQYF. The chain combines TRBV5-5 with TRBJ2-7; 8 bases fit TRBD2. CDR1 and CDR2 from the germline V gene are SGHKS and YYEKEE (reference sequence). V shed 2 bases and J 5 bases; nucleotides not matched to a gene: 9. The CDR3 extends over 15 amino acids.